The 17 T cell receptor beta chains presented below share a single source sample, sequenced in a study of memory CD4+ T cells and cytomegalovirus serostatus. The data were produced by immunoSEQ multiplex PCR, yet TCRdb's version contains in-frame clones alone and is incomplete. In the table there are around 62,000 clones, about 70% of which are singletons. Single viable CD3+CD4+CD8-CD45RO+ cells were sorted as the memory CD4+ T cells. The source material was memory CD4+ T cells from blood. These receptors originate from an adult in good health and CMV-seropositive.

The V call is TRBV14, the J call TRBJ2-5; D not certain. Germline loops: CDR1 SGHDN, CDR2 FVKESK. Trimming pared 2 bases from V and 1 base from J, leaving 11 bases between. This CDR3 is built from 15 residues. DNA for the CDR3: TGTGCCAGCAGCCAAATGGGTCGTCTCCAAGAGACCCAGTACTTC. Amino acid sequence: CASSQMGRLQETQYF.

The gene calls are TRBV7-9 and TRBJ1-4, with TRBD1 as a possible D gene (6 bases). V lost 5 bases and J lost 3, with 16 bases in between. Germline lookup yields CDR1 SEHNR and CDR2 FQNEAQ (reference sequence). The CDR3 covers 16 residues. In DNA form, the CDR3 reads TGTGCCAGCAGCCGGACAGCTATCGCGCCTAATGAAAAACTGTTTTTT. Its protein product is CASSRTAIAPNEKLFF.

The genes are TRBV29-1 and TRBJ1-2; D gene uncertain. Deletions cut 4 bases from V and 3 bases from J, with 15 bases between. The germline V gene has CDR1 SQVTM and CDR2 ANQGSEA. The CDR3 totals 14 residues. CDR3 DNA: TGCAGCGTTGCCCCACCCGAGTCCTACTATGGCTACACCTTC. Translated, it gives CSVAPPESYYGYTF.

The chain recombines TRBV18 with TRBJ1-2, with D perhaps TRBD1 (5 bases). V lost 2 bases and J lost 1, with 11 bases in between. Germline CDR1 and CDR2: KGHSH and LQKENI. The CDR3 has 15 residues. CDR3 sequence reads: CASSPTTGFNYGYTF. CDR3 nucleotide sequence: TGTGCCAGCTCACCAACAACAGGTTTTAACTATGGCTACACCTTC.

V usage is TRBV7-2 and J usage is TRBJ1-3; no firm D call. This CDR3 is 13 amino acids long. Deletions cut 5 bases from V and 8 bases from J, with 13 bases between. The germline gives CDR1 SGHTA, CDR2 FQGNSA. The DNA of the CDR3 is TGTGCCAGCAGCAGGGCCTTGACGGACACCATATATTTT. Amino acids: CASSRALTDTIYF.

The chain links TRBV6-5 to TRBJ1-3, with 9 bases lining up with TRBD1. Germline lookup yields CDR1 MNHEY and CDR2 SVGAGI. The CDR3 covers 16 residues. V dropped 0 bases and J dropped 2; count of bases not matched to a gene: 2. In DNA form, the CDR3 reads TGTGCCAGCAGTTACTCCGGGACAGGGACTGGAAACACCATATATTTT. Translation: CASSYSGTGTGNTIYF.

This chain links TRBV5-1 with TRBJ2-7; 9 nucleotides match TRBD2. Germline V lookup: CDR1 SGHRS, CDR2 YFSETQ. The CDR3 covers 13 residues. Unmatched junction bases numbered 8, after V lost 6 bases and J lost 7 bases. CDR3 loop: CASTELTSGEQYF. The CDR3 DNA follows: TGCGCCAGCACAGAGCTGACTAGCGGAGAGCAGTACTTC.

J is TRBJ2-7 and V is TRBV6-5; tentative D call: TRBD2 (6 bases). The germline V gene has CDR1 MNHEY and CDR2 SVGAGI. The CDR3 runs to 16 residues. V gave up 0 bases and J gave up 0 bases, with 12 bases separating them. CDR3 loop: CASSYSRGLSSYEQYF. The DNA of the CDR3 is TGTGCCAGCAGTTACTCTCGGGGGTTGAGCTCCTACGAGCAGTACTTC.

The V call is TRBV27, the J call TRBJ1-2, with a tentative D call TRBD1 (6 bases). Trimming removed 5 bases at V and 2 bases at J, with 21 bases between. The CDR3 spans 17 residues. Germline V gene sequence: CDR1 MNHEY, CDR2 SMNVEV (reference sequence). The CDR3 region has the DNA TGTGCCAGCAGTCCGCTGGGTGTGAAGGGGGAAAACTATGGCTACACCTTC. Its protein product is CASSPLGVKGENYGYTF.

The J gene is TRBJ2-7, the V gene TRBV5-5; D not resolved. Looked up from germline, CDR1 is SGHKS and CDR2 is YYEKEE (reference sequence). The CDR3 runs to 11 residues. V was trimmed by 4 bases and J by 4 bases, leaving 6 bases between them. CDR3 bases: TGTGCCAGCAGCCGACTTTACGAGCAGTACTTC. Translated: CASSRLYEQYF.

This chain connects TRBV6-1 to TRBJ2-5; D call uncertain. The V end was cut by 7 bases, the J end by 1 base, with 13 bases between. Per the germline V gene, CDR1 is MNHNS and CDR2 is SASEGT. The CDR3 covers 14 residues. The CDR3 bases are TGTGCCAGCACCTTGAGTGTCTCCCAAGAGACCCAGTACTTC. This gives the protein CASTLSVSQETQYF.

This chain uses TRBV2 with TRBJ2-6; weak D call: TRBD2 (5 bases). CDR1 is SNHLY and CDR2 is FYNNEI in the germline V gene. Between the trimmed V and J ends, which lost 4 bases and 0 bases, there was a span of 13 bases. This CDR3 is 17 amino acids long. CDR3 sequence reads: CASSAREGSSGANVLTF. CDR3 nucleotides: TGTGCCAGCAGTGCAAGAGAGGGTTCCTCTGGGGCCAACGTCCTGACTTTC.

This chain uses TRBV10-3 with TRBJ1-2; possibly TRBD1 for D (5 bases). The V end was cut by 4 bases, the J end by 3 bases, with 6 bases between. The CDR3 loop spans 12 amino acids. Germline V lookup: CDR1 ENHRY, CDR2 SYGVKD. The chain's CDR3 is CAISGGDYGYTF. The CDR3 bases are TGTGCCATCAGTGGAGGGGACTATGGCTACACCTTC.

The chain carries TRBV9 and TRBJ1-4; 7 bases are a match to TRBD1. Trimming at V came to 3 bases and at J to 6 bases, leaving 5 bases not matched to a gene. Germline-derived CDR1 and CDR2 are SGDLS and YYNGEE. The CDR3 contains 14 residues. As DNA, the CDR3 is TGTGCCAGCAGCGGGACAGGCAGGGATGAAAAACTGTTTTTT. Translation gives CASSGTGRDEKLFF.

This clone was detected only a few times. This chain connects TRBV11-2 to TRBJ2-5; 7 nucleotides match TRBD2. The CDR3 contains 15 residues. V lost 4 bases to trimming and J lost 1 base; unmatched junction nucleotides: 6. Germline loops: CDR1 SGHAT, CDR2 FQNNGV. CDR3 in amino acids: CASSWGGAGQETQYF. In DNA, the CDR3 is TGTGCCAGCAGCTGGGGAGGGGCAGGCCAAGAGACCCAGTACTTC.

The rearrangement uses TRBV5-6 and TRBJ1-1; D gene uncertain. Germline loops: CDR1 SGHDT, CDR2 YYEEEE. Trimming took off 4 bases at V and 2 bases at J, with 18 bases between the two ends. The CDR3 has 16 amino acids. CDR3 loop: CASSPTLGSGNTEAFF. The CDR3, as DNA: TGTGCCAGCAGCCCCACCCTGGGGTCGGGAAACACTGAAGCTTTCTTT.

V and J are TRBV19 and TRBJ1-2; 9 nucleotides align to TRBD1. CDR1 is LNHDA and CDR2 is SQIVND in the germline V gene (reference sequence). Unmatched junction bases numbered 8, after V lost 9 bases and J lost 0 bases. This CDR3 contains 15 residues. CDR3 DNA: TGTGCCAGCCGGGACAGGGAAAGGGCTAACTATGGCTACACCTTC. As protein: CASRDRERANYGYTF.